The clone carrying this T cell receptor beta chain occurred once. Antigen specificity is unknown. This sample was included in a study of shared clonotypes between healthy human individuals. Study-level points and caveats: Despite large depth, rarefaction showed incomplete sorted-subset sequencing.

Trimming removed 2 bases from V and 2 bases from J, with 10 bases in between. The CDR3 totals 14 residues. Germline-derived CDR1 and CDR2 are KGHSH and LQKENI. Assay: immunoSEQ multiplex PCR; the TCRdb copy retains only in-frame clones and omits some. The table has more than 1,200,000 clones, about 98.5% seen once. Each sample came from a Caucasian adult donor living in Nashville, Tennessee. The rearrangement uses TRBV18 and TRBJ2-7; D unclear. Material for sequencing was naive CD4+ T cells sorted from blood. Subset of the sample: CD45RA+ positively selected. The clonotype comes from a man aged 25-45 years in good health. The CDR3 nucleotides read TGTGCCAGCTCACCATCACAGCGTACCTACGAGCAGTACTTC. Translation: CASSPSQRTYEQYF.